The T cell receptor beta chain described here comes from a study of beta chain features in type 1 diabetes. This clone was counted a few times. Antigen unknown. The study reverse transcribed the entire isolated RNA, so it sequenced expressed TCRB transcripts. This table comes from immunoSEQ multiplex PCR, and its TCRdb copy is limited to in-frame clones, with some not included. The sample yields tens of thousands of clones, 30% to 40% seen once. Findings and caveats of the study: Researchers reported that naive, central memory and Treg TCRB repertoires appeared more similar in patients than in healthy donors. Type 1 diabetes patients had TCRB CDR3s that were shorter (moderately but significantly so) in all four CD4+ subsets. Reads derived from cDNA could over-represent cells showing high TCR expression.

Researchers reported sorting CD4+ naive, central memory, regulatory and stem cell-like memory cells via CD45RO/CCR7/CD25/CD127/CD95/CD27. J gave up 6 bases and V 1 base, and 7 bases lay outside the gene matches. The CDR3 consists of 15 residues. Per the germline V gene, CDR1 is GTSNPN and CDR2 is SVGIG (reference sequence). The sequence was collected from a woman under 30 in good health. Source material: stem cell memory CD4+ T cells from blood. The genes are TRBV30 and TRBJ2-3, with 10 nucleotides matching TRBD2. The CDR3, as DNA: TGTGCCTGGAGTGCACCTAGCGGGGGATTGGATACGCAGTATTTT. Translated, it gives CAWSAPSGGLDTQYF.